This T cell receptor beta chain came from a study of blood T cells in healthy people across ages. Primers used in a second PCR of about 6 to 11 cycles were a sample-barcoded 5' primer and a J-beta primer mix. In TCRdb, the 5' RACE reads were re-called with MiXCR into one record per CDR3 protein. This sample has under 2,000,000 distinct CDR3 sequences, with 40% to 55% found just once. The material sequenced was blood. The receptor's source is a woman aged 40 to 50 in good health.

This CDR3 reads CASSVAGSVVYEQYF. In DNA, the CDR3 is TGTGCCAGCAGCGTAGCTGGTAGCGTCGTTTACGAGCAGTACTTC. The chain couples TRBV9 to TRBJ2-5, with TRBD2 as a possible D gene (5 bases). The J call is doubtful: the DNA matches TRBJ2-7 better. The CDR3 has 15 amino acids. Germline V gene lookup returns CDR1 SGDLS and CDR2 YYNGEE.